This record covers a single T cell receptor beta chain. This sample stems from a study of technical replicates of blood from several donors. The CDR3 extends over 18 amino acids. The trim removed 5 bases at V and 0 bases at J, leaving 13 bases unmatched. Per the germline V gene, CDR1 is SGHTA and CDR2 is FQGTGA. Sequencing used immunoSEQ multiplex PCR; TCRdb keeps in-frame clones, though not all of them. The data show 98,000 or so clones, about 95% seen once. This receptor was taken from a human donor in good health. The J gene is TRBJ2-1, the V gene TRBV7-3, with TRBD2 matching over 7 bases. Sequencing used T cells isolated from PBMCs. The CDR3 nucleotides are TGTGCCAGCAGCCACCCAGCTTCAAGCGGGGACTCCTACAATGAGCAGTTCTTC. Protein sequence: CASSHPASSGDSYNEQFF.